These 5 T cell receptor beta chains were sequenced from one sample in a study of technical replicates of blood from a handful of donors. Assay used: immunoSEQ multiplex PCR; TCRdb lists only in-frame clones, some missing. The sample yields roughly 92,000 clones, around 96% seen once. Material: T cells isolated from PBMCs. The origin of the receptors is a human donor in good health.

The chain joins TRBV10-3 to TRBJ1-5; weak D call: TRBD1 (5 bases). Trimming left V 5 bases short and J 2 bases short, with 10 bases between. This CDR3 is built from 14 residues. The germline gives CDR1 ENHRY, CDR2 SYGVKD. The CDR3 region has the DNA TGTGCCATCAGTACAGGAGCAGGCAATCAGCCCCAGCATTTT. This codes for CAISTGAGNQPQHF.

This chain connects TRBV21-1 to TRBJ2-3; TRBD1, the table's D call, lacks a check against the DNA. TRBV21-1 is classified as a pseudogene. This CDR3 has 16 residues. The CDR3 DNA follows: TGTGCCAGCAGCAGACCTCGGACAGGGCGGACAGATACGCAGTATTTT. As protein: CASSRPRTGRTDTQYF.

The chain links TRBV19 to TRBJ1-4; D is uncertain. The length of the CDR3 is 12 residues. CDR1 LNHDA and CDR2 SQIVND come from the germline V gene (reference sequence). V shed 6 bases and J shed 7 bases, with 9 bases lying between them. CDR3 coding DNA: TGTGCCAGTAGGGACTTGACTGAAAAACTGTTTTTT. This translates into CASRDLTEKLFF.

This clone was counted a single time. The genes are TRBV6-1 and TRBJ2-7; D is perhaps TRBD1 (6 bases). Germline V gives CDR1 MNHNS, CDR2 SASEGT. CDR3 length equals 17 residues. V lost 0 bases and J lost 2, with 17 bases in between. CDR3 in DNA: TGTGCCAGCAGTGAAGCGACAATATGGACAGCTACCTACGAGCAGTACTTC. It is translated as CASSEATIWTATYEQYF.

This sequence joins TRBV5-1 and TRBJ2-7; TRBD1 aligns across 8 bases. Germline assignment: CDR1 SGHRS and CDR2 YFSETQ. CDR3 size: 14 residues. J lost 5 bases, V lost 0 bases, and 4 bases had no gene match. The CDR3 here is CASSLGRGLDEQYF. The CDR3 DNA reads as TGCGCCAGCAGCTTGGGCAGGGGGCTAGACGAGCAGTACTTC.